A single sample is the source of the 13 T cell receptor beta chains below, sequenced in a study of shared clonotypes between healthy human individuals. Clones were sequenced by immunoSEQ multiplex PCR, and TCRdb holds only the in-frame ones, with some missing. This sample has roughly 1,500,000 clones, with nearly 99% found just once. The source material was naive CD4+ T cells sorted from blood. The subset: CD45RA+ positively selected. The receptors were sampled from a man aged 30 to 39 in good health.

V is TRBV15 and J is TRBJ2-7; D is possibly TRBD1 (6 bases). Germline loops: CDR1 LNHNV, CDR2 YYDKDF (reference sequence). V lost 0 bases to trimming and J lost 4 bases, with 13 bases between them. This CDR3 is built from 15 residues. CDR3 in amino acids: CATSREPGGWYEQYF. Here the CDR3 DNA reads TGTGCCACCAGCAGAGAACCTGGGGGCTGGTACGAGCAGTACTTC.

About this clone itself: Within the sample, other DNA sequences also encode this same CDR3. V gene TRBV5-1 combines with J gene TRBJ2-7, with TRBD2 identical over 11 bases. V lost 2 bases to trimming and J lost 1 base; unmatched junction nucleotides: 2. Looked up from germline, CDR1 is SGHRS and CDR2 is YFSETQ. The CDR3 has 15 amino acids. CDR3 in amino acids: CASSLLAGASYEQYF. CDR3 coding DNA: TGCGCCAGCAGCTTACTAGCGGGAGCTTCCTACGAGCAGTACTTC.

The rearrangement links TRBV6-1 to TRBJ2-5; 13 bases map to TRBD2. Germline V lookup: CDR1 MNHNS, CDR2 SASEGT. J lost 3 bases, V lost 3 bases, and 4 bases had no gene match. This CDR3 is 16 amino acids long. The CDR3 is CASSDVGLAGEETQYF. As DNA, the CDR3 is TGTGCCAGCAGTGATGTTGGACTAGCGGGGGAAGAGACCCAGTACTTC.

The CDR3 region is CASSLTRREGGQFF. In DNA, the CDR3 is TGTGCCAGCAGCCTCACCCGGCGAGAGGGGGGGCAGTTCTTC. The chain has TRBV11-2 and TRBJ2-1; D could derive from TRBD1 or TRBD2 (6 bases each). The CDR3 consists of 14 residues. Germline V gives CDR1 SGHAT, CDR2 FQNNGV. Trimming cost V 5 bases and J 12 bases, with 20 bases left between them.

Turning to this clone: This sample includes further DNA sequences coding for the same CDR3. The CDR3 here is CASSISGDEQYF. The DNA of the CDR3 is TGTGCCAGTAGTATATCCGGTGACGAGCAGTACTTC. The chain joins TRBV19 to TRBJ2-7; no firm D call. The CDR3 runs to 12 residues. Germline V gene lookup returns CDR1 LNHDA and CDR2 SQIVND (reference sequence). Trimming removed 2 bases at V and 5 bases at J, with 7 bases between. The full variable domain, its missing parts supplied by reference TRBV19 and TRBJ2-7, is DGGITQSPKYLFRKEGQNVTLSCEQNLNHDAMYWYRQDPGQGLRLIYYSQIVNDFQKGDIAEGYSVSREKKESFPLTVTSAQKNPTAFYLCASSISGDEQYFGPGTRLTVT.

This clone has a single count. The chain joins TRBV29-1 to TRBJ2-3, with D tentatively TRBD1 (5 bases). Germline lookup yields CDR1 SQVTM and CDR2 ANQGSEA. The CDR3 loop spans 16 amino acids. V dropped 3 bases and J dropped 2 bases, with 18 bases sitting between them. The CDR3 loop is CSVEAPETAPTDTQYF. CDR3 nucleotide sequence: TGCAGCGTTGAGGCGCCAGAGACAGCACCCACAGATACGCAGTATTTT.

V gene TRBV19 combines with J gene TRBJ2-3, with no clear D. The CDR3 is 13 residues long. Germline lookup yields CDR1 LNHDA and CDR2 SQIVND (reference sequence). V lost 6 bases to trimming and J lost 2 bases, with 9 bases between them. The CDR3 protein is CASRRIFTDTQYF. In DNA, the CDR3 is TGTGCCAGTAGGAGGATTTTCACAGATACGCAGTATTTT. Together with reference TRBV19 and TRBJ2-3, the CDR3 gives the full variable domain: DGGITQSPKYLFRKEGQNVTLSCEQNLNHDAMYWYRQDPGQGLRLIYYSQIVNDFQKGDIAEGYSVSREKKESFPLTVTSAQKNPTAFYLCASRRIFTDTQYFGPGTRLTVL.

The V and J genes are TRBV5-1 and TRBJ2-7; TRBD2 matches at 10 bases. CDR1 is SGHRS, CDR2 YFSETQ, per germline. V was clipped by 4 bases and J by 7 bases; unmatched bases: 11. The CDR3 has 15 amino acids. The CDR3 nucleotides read TGCGCCAGCAGCACTACCGGGACTAGCGAGACGGAGCAGTACTTC. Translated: CASSTTGTSETEQYF.

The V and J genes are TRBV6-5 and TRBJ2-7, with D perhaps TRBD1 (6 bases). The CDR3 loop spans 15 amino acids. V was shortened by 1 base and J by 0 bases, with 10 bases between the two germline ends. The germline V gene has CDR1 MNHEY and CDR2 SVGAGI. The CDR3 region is CASSYYRDTSYEQYF. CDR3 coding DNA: TGTGCCAGCAGTTACTATCGGGACACCTCCTACGAGCAGTACTTC.

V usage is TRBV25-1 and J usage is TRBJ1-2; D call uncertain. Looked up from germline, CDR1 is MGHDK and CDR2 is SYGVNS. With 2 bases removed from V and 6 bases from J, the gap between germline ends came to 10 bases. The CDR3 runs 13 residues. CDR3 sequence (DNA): TGTGCCAGCAGTGAACAGATCCTCGATGGCTACACCTTC. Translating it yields CASSEQILDGYTF.

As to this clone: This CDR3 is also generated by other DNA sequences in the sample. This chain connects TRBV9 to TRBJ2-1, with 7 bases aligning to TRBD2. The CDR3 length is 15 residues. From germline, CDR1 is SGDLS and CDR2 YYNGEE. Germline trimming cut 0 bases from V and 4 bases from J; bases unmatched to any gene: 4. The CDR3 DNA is TGTGCCAGCAGCGTAGTCCCGGGGGGATACAATGAGCAGTTCTTC. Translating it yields CASSVVPGGYNEQFF. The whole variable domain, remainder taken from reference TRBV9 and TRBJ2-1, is DSGVTQTPKHLITATGQRVTLRCSPRSGDLSVYWYQQSLDQGLQFLIQYYNGEERAKGNILERFSAQQFPDLHSELNLSSLELGDSALYFCASSVVPGGYNEQFFGPGTRLTVL.

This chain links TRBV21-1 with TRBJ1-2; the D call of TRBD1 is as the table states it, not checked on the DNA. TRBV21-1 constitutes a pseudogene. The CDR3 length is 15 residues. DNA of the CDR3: TGTGCCAGCAGCAAAGGGGCAGGGCCGGGCTATGGCTACACCTTC. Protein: CASSKGAGPGYGYTF.

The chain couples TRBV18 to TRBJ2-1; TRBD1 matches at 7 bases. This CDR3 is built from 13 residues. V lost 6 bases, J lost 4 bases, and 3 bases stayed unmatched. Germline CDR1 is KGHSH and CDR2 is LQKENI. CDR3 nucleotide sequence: TGTGCCAGCTCGACAGGGCATTACAATGAGCAGTTCTTC. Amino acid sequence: CASSTGHYNEQFF.